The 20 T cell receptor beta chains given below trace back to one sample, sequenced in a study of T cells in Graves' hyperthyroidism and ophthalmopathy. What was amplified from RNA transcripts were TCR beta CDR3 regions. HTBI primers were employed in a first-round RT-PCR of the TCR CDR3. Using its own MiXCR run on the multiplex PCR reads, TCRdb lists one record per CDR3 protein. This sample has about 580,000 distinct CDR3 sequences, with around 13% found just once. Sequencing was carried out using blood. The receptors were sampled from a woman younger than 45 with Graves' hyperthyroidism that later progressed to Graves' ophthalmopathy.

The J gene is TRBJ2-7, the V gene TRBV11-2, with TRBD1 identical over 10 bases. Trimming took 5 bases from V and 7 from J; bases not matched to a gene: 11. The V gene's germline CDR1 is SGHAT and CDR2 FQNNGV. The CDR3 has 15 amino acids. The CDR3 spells CASSAGQGMDGEQYF. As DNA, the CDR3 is TGTGCCAGCAGCGCGGGACAGGGGATGGACGGAGAGCAGTACTTC.

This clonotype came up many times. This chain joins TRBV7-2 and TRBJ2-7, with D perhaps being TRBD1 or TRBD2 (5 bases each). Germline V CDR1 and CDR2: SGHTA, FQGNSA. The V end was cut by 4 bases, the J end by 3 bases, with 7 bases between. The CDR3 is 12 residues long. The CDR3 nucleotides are TGTGCCAGCAGCTGGGACCTCTACGAGCAGTACTTC. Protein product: CASSWDLYEQYF.

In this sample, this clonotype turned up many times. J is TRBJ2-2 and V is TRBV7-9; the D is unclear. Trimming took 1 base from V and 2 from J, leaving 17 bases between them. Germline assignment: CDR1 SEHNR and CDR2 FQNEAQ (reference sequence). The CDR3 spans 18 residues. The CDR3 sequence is CASSLELWSNANTGELFF. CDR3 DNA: TGTGCCAGCAGCTTAGAACTTTGGAGCAATGCCAACACCGGGGAGCTGTTTTTT.

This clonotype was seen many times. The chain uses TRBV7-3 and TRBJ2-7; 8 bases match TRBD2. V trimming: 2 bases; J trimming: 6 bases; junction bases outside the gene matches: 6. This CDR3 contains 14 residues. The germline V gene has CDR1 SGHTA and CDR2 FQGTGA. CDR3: CASSLEGLVSEQYF. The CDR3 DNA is TGTGCCAGCAGCTTAGAGGGACTAGTCAGCGAGCAGTACTTC.

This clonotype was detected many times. The CDR3 region is CSALDRGSSEAFF. The DNA of the CDR3 is TGCAGCGCCCTGGACAGGGGATCTTCTGAAGCTTTCTTT. The gene calls are TRBV29-1 and TRBJ1-1; 9 nucleotides line up with TRBD1. The V and J ends lost 7 bases and 6 bases, in that order; junction bases with no gene match: 9. The length of the CDR3 is 13 residues. Looked up from germline, CDR1 is SQVTM and CDR2 is ANQGSEA.

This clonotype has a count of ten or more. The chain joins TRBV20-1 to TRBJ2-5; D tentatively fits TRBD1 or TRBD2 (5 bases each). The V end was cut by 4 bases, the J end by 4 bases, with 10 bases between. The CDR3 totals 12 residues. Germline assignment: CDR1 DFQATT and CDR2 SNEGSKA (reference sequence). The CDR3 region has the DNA TGCAGTGCTAAACGGGGCATAGAGACCCAGTACTTC. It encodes CSAKRGIETQYF.

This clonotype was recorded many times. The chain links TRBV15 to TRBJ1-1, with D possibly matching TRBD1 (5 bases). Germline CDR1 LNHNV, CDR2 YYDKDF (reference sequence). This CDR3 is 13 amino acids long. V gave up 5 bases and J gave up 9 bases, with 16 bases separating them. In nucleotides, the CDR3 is TGTGCCACCAGCGGACCCAGGGTCAGACAAGCTTTCTTT. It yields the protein CATSGPRVRQAFF.

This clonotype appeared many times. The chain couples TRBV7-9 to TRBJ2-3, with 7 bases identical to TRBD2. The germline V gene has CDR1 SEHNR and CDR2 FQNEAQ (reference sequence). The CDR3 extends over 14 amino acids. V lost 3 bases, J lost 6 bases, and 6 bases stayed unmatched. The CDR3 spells CASSFSTSPDTQYF. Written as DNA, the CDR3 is TGTGCCAGCAGCTTTTCGACTAGCCCGGATACGCAGTATTTT.

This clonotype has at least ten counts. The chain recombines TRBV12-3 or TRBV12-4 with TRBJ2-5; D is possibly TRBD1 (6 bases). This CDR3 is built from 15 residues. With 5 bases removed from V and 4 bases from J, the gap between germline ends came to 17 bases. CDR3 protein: CASSTYSGGPETQYF. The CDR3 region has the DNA TGTGCCAGCAGTACCTATTCTGGGGGCCCAGAGACCCAGTACTTC.

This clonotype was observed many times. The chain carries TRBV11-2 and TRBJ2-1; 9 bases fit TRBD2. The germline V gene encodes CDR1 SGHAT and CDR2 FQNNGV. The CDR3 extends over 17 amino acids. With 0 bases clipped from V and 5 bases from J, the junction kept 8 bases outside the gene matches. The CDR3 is CASSLDLGLAKNNEQFF. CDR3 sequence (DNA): TGTGCCAGCAGCTTAGATCTTGGACTAGCGAAAAACAATGAGCAGTTCTTC.

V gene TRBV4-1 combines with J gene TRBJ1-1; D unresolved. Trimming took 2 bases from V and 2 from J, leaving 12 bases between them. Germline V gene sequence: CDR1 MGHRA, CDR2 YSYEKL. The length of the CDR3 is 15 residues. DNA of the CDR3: TGCGCCAGCAGCCAATCGGGAGAGATTAACACTGAAGCTTTCTTT. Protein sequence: CASSQSGEINTEAFF.

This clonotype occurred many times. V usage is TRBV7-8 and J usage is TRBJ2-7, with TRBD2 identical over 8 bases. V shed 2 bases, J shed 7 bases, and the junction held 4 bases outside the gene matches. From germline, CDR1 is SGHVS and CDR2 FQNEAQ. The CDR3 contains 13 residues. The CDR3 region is CASSLRLAREQYF. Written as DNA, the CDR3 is TGTGCCAGCAGCTTAAGACTAGCGAGGGAGCAGTACTTC.

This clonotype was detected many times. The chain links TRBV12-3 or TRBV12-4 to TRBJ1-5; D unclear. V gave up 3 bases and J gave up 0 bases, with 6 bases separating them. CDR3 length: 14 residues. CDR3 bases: TGTGCCAGCAGTTTTTCCGGTAGCAATCAGCCCCAGCATTTT. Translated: CASSFSGSNQPQHF.

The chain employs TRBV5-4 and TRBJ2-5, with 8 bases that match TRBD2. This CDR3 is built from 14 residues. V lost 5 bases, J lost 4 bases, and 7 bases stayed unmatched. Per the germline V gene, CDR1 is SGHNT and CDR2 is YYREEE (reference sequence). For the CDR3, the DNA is TGTGCCAGCAGTTTTAGCGGGACGGGAGAGACCCAGTACTTC. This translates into CASSFSGTGETQYF.

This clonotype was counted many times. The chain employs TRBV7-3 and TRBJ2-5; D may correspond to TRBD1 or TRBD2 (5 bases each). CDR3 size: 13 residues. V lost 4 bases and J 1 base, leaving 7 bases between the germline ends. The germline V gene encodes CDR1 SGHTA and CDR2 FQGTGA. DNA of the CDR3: TGTGCCAGCAGCTCCGGGGCCCAAGAGACCCAGTACTTC. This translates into CASSSGAQETQYF.

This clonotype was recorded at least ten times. DNA of the CDR3: TGTGCCTGGAGTGAAACGATGTTAAGCTCCTACGAGCAGTACTTC. Protein product: CAWSETMLSSYEQYF. The rearrangement links TRBV30 to TRBJ2-7; D remains ambiguous. The CDR3 spans 15 residues. Germline V lookup: CDR1 GTSNPN, CDR2 SVGIG (reference sequence). V was cut by 1 base and J by 0 bases, with 13 bases left in between.

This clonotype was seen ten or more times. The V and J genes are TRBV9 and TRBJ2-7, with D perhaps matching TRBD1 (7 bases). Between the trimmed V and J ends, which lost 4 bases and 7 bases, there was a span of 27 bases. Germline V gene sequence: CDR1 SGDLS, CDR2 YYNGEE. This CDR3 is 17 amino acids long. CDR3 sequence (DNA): TGTGCCAGCAGCCCGAAAGGGGGGACAGACCCGTTGGAGGAGCAGTACTTC. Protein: CASSPKGGTDPLEEQYF.

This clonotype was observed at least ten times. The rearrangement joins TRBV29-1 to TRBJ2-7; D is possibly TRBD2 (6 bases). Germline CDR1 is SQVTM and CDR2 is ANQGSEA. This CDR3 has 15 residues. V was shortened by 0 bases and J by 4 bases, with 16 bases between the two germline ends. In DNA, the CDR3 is TGCAGCGTTGAAGAAGGGGATGCGGGGAGTTACGAGCAGTACTTC. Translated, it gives CSVEEGDAGSYEQYF.

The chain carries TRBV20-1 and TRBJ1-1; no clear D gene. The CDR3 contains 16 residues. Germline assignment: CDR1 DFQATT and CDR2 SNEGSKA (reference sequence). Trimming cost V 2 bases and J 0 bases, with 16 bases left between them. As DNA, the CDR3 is TGCAGTGCTAGATCTGGGTTGCTGGGGATGAACACTGAAGCTTTCTTT. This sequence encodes CSARSGLLGMNTEAFF.

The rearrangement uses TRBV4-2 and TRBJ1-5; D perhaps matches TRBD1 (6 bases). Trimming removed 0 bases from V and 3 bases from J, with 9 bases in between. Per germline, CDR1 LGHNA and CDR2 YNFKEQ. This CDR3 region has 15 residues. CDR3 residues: CASSQDWTANQPQHF. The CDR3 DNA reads TGTGCCAGCAGCCAAGACTGGACAGCCAATCAGCCCCAGCATTTT.